The rows below give T cell receptor beta chains drawn from one sample of a study of T cells after yellow fever vaccination. TCRdb passed the 5' RACE reads through MiXCR, listing each CDR3 protein once. The sample lists about 340,000 distinct CDR3 sequences; approximately 3.9% were seen once. The sample consisted of PBMCs, taken 5 days after the yellow fever booster vaccination. These receptors were collected from a man aged 18 to 30 who received the YFV17D yellow fever vaccine. The CDR3 runs from the conserved cysteine through the conserved F or W. Each record gives: V gene, D gene, J gene, clone size, CDR3 protein, CDR3 DNA. A D gene is named only where the DNA matches it firmly. Clone size, where shown, is once, few, many, or a class for clones that have expanded.

>TRBV7-9|NA|TRBJ2-1|few
CASTPGNEQFF
TGTGCCAGCACCCCAGGGAATGAGCAGTTCTTC
>TRBV7-2|NA|TRBJ2-2|few
CASSPRGTSWSNTGELFF
TGTGCCAGCAGCCCGCGAGGTACTAGCTGGTCGAACACCGGGGAGCTGTTTTTT
>TRBV7-2|NA|TRBJ1-1|NA
CASSPAMTEAFF
TGTGCCAGCAGCCCGGCGATGACTGAAGCTTTCTTT
>TRBV5-5|TRBD1|TRBJ1-2|NA
CASSTDRGRWYGYTF
TGTGCCAGCAGCACCGACAGGGGACGGTGGTATGGCTACACCTTC
>TRBV5-1|NA|TRBJ2-3|many
CASSLGRLPTDTQYF
TGCGCCAGCAGCTTGGGTCGTCTACCCACAGATACGCAGTATTTT
>TRBV6-5|TRBD1|TRBJ2-7|few
CASSLQGAGEQYF
TGTGCCAGCAGTCTACAGGGGGCCGGCGAGCAGTACTTC
>TRBV18|TRBD1|TRBJ1-6|few
CASSRDRDGSPLHF
TGTGCCAGCTCAAGAGACAGGGACGGTTCACCCCTCCACTTT
>TRBV7-2|TRBD2|TRBJ2-4|NA
CASSLSLLAGLNIQYF
TGTGCCAGCAGCTTATCACTACTAGCGGGGTTAAACATTCAGTACTTC
>TRBV6-5|NA|TRBJ2-1|NA
CASSYAEMYNEQFF
TGTGCCAGCAGTTACGCCGAGATGTACAATGAGCAGTTCTTC
>TRBV4-3|NA|TRBJ2-5|NA
CASSQDLFQETQYF
TGCGCCAGCAGCCAAGATCTCTTTCAAGAGACCCAGTACTTC
>TRBV24-1|TRBD2|TRBJ2-5|NA
CATRAGSSGGPEETQYF
TGTGCCACCAGGGCGGGATCTAGCGGGGGGCCCGAAGAGACCCAGTACTTC
>TRBV9|TRBD1|TRBJ1-1|many
CASTARDRLNTEAFF
TGTGCCAGCACCGCCCGGGACAGATTAAACACTGAAGCTTTCTTT
>TRBV7-8|NA|TRBJ1-5|many
CASSPKPDSNQPQHF
TGTGCCAGCAGCCCGAAGCCGGATAGCAATCAGCCCCAGCATTTT
>TRBV5-6|NA|TRBJ2-6|NA
CASSPVGMGANVLTF
TGTGCCAGCAGCCCAGTGGGGATGGGGGCCAACGTCCTGACTTTC
>TRBV7-7|NA|TRBJ1-5|many
CASSLALDQPQHF
TGTGCTAGCAGCTTAGCGCTAGATCAGCCCCAGCATTTT
>TRBV7-6|TRBD1|TRBJ1-1|many
CASSWKTGPGTEAFF
TGTGCCAGCAGCTGGAAGACAGGGCCGGGCACTGAAGCTTTCTTT
>TRBV20-1|TRBD1|TRBJ1-1|many
CSARPPDRVTEAFF
TGCAGTGCTCGCCCTCCGGACAGGGTGACTGAAGCTTTCTTT
>TRBV5-5|NA|TRBJ1-5|few
CASSPQRNQPQHF
TGTGCCAGCAGCCCCCAGCGCAATCAGCCCCAGCATTTT
>TRBV18|NA|TRBJ1-4|many
CASSPGAGREKLFF
TGTGCCAGCTCACCGGGGGCGGGTCGCGAAAAACTGTTTTTT
>TRBV12-3/TRBV12-4|NA|TRBJ2-1|many
CASSLLGEQFF
TGTGCCAGCAGTCTCTTGGGTGAGCAGTTCTTC
>TRBV27|NA|TRBJ1-5|many
CASSPMTANQPQHF
TGTGCCAGCAGTCCGATGACAGCGAATCAGCCCCAGCATTTT
>TRBV5-1|NA|TRBJ2-2|many
CASSLGGASGELFF
TGCGCCAGCAGCTTGGGGGGCGCATCCGGGGAGCTGTTTTTT
>TRBV9|NA|TRBJ1-1|few
CASSVGVWSNTEAFF
TGTGCCAGCAGCGTAGGAGTTTGGAGCAACACTGAAGCTTTCTTT
>TRBV7-3|NA|TRBJ2-5|NA
CASGIRYQETQYF
TGTGCCAGCGGTATCCGGTACCAAGAGACCCAGTACTTC
>TRBV7-2|NA|TRBJ1-5|NA
CASSSAGDTSNQPQHF
TGTGCCAGCAGCTCAGCGGGAGACACAAGCAATCAGCCCCAGCATTTT
>TRBV4-1|TRBD2|TRBJ2-3|many
CASSHDRLASVPDTQYF
TGCGCCAGCAGCCATGATCGACTAGCGAGTGTCCCAGATACGCAGTATTTT
>TRBV20-1|NA|TRBJ1-5|NA
CSARFVGRGSSVGNQPQHF
TGCAGTGCTAGATTCGTCGGCAGGGGTTCATCGGTAGGCAATCAGCCCCAGCATTTT
>TRBV7-9|NA|TRBJ1-3|many
CASSSITPTSGNTIYF
TGTGCCAGCAGCAGTATAACACCGACCTCTGGAAACACCATATATTTT
>TRBV19|NA|TRBJ1-1|NA
CASSSDIWSEAFF
TGTGCCAGTAGTTCGGACATCTGGAGTGAAGCTTTCTTT
>TRBV5-4|NA|TRBJ2-2|few
CASSQGTEQTGELFF
TGTGCCAGCAGCCAAGGTACAGAGCAGACCGGGGAGCTGTTTTTT
>TRBV19|NA|TRBJ1-5|NA
CASSIVGNQPQHF
TGTGCCAGTAGTATCGTGGGCAATCAGCCCCAGCATTTT
>TRBV20-1|NA|TRBJ2-2|NA
CSARWGTGELFF
TGCAGTGCTAGATGGGGGACCGGGGAGCTGTTTTTT
>TRBV5-6|NA|TRBJ1-5|many
CASSFVGSQPQHF
TGTGCCAGCAGCTTTGTGGGATCTCAGCCCCAGCATTTT
>TRBV19|NA|TRBJ1-2|few
CASSIPWQGRKSGYTF
TGTGCCAGTAGTATACCGTGGCAGGGGCGAAAGTCTGGCTACACCTTC
>TRBV9|NA|TRBJ1-4|NA
CASSLGRDNEKLFF
TGTGCCAGCAGCCTGGGCCGGGACAATGAAAAACTGTTTTTT
>TRBV7-3|NA|TRBJ2-2|few
CASSLPGTSPTGELFF
TGTGCCAGCAGCTTACCTGGAACTAGCCCTACCGGGGAGCTGTTTTTT
>TRBV7-2|TRBD2|TRBJ2-1|many
CASSLVRGGQYNEQFF
TGTGCCAGCAGCTTAGTGCGGGGGGGCCAATACAATGAGCAGTTCTTC
>TRBV20-1|NA|TRBJ2-1|few
CSASNYNEQFF
TGCAGTGCTAGTAACTACAATGAGCAGTTCTTC
>TRBV18|TRBD1|TRBJ1-2|few
CASSPGTAGYGYTF
TGTGCCAGCTCACCGGGGACAGCTGGCTATGGCTACACCTTC
>TRBV7-3|NA|TRBJ2-3|few
CASSFIAKDTQYF
TGTGCCAGCAGCTTCATCGCCAAAGATACGCAGTATTTT
>TRBV6-5|NA|TRBJ1-6|NA
CASSYLGGNSPLHF
TGTGCCAGCAGTTACCTTGGGGGGAATTCACCCCTCCACTTT
>TRBV3-1|NA|TRBJ2-7|few
CASSQATESSSYEQYF
TGTGCCAGCAGCCAAGCGACAGAAAGTAGCTCCTACGAGCAGTACTTC
>TRBV5-1|NA|TRBJ2-2|many
CASSLGQLNTGELFF
TGCGCCAGCAGCTTGGGGCAGCTGAACACCGGGGAGCTGTTTTTT
>TRBV12-3/TRBV12-4|NA|TRBJ2-5|NA
CASWGGEETQYF
TGTGCCAGCTGGGGCGGTGAAGAGACCCAGTACTTC
>TRBV30|TRBD2|TRBJ2-5|NA
CAWSWTSGGETQYF
TGTGCCTGGAGTTGGACTAGCGGGGGGGAGACCCAGTACTTC
>TRBV10-3|NA|TRBJ2-3|NA
CATTDETDTQYF
TGTGCCACAACCGACGAGACAGATACGCAGTATTTT
>TRBV7-3|NA|TRBJ1-1|many
CASSSQGGMNTEAFF
TGTGCCAGCAGCTCCCAGGGAGGGATGAACACTGAAGCTTTCTTT
>TRBV12-3/TRBV12-4|NA|TRBJ1-4|few
CASSPTFGATNEKLFF
TGTGCCAGCAGTCCCACCTTTGGTGCAACTAATGAAAAACTGTTTTTT
>TRBV4-1|NA|TRBJ2-5|many
CASSQISGGQETQYF
TGCGCCAGCAGCCAGATCTCAGGGGGGCAAGAGACCCAGTACTTC
>TRBV5-1|TRBD1|TRBJ1-1|many
CASSYRGPVGGNTEAFF
TGCGCCAGCAGCTACAGGGGGCCGGTTGGGGGAAACACTGAAGCTTTCTTT
>TRBV4-2|TRBD2|TRBJ2-3|few
CASSQGGTSPDTQYF
TGTGCCAGCAGCCAAGGGGGGACTAGCCCAGATACGCAGTATTTT
>TRBV5-1|NA|TRBJ1-3|NA
CASSLGGRGSGNTIYF
TGCGCCAGCAGCTTGGGAGGCAGGGGCTCTGGAAACACCATATATTTT
>TRBV5-1|NA|TRBJ2-2|few
CASSLFGRTNTGELFF
TGCGCCAGCAGCTTGTTTGGAAGAACTAACACCGGGGAGCTGTTTTTT